The 16 T cell receptor beta chains reported below all come from one sample, sequenced in a study of T cell repertoires in cytomegalovirus infection. Their cognate antigens are unknown. TCRdb redid the calling of the reads with MiXCR, one entry per CDR3 protein. The repertoire includes 100,000 to 150,000 distinct CDR3 sequences, roughly a quarter of them detected once, and 30% to 35% sits in the top ten. Sequencing was done on a sample of PBMCs, sequenced either directly or after in vitro stimulation (not recorded which). Receptors originate from a human donor in good health (CMV status not recorded). Some clones in this sample may be carry-over from other donors' samples.

This clonotype showed up many times. This sequence joins TRBV7-2 and TRBJ2-2; D is perhaps TRBD1 (6 bases). V was shortened by 1 base and J by 5 bases, with 14 bases between the two germline ends. Germline CDR1 SGHTA, CDR2 FQGNSA. CDR3 length: 16 amino acids. The CDR3 nucleotides are TGTGCCAGCAGCTTAGTGTCGGGACACTTTACCGGGGAGCTGTTTTTT. It encodes CASSLVSGHFTGELFF.

This clonotype was seen repeatedly, ten times or more. V is TRBV7-2 and J is TRBJ2-3; D is unresolved. CDR3 length: 12 residues. V was shortened by 4 bases and J by 8 bases, with 10 bases between the two germline ends. CDR1 is SGHTA, CDR2 FQGNSA, per germline. CDR3 nucleotides: TGTGCCAGCAGCTCCCTGAGTGTTACGCAGTATTTT. This codes for CASSSLSVTQYF. The whole variable domain, remainder taken from reference TRBV7-2 and TRBJ2-3, is GAGVSQSPSNKVTEKGKDVELRCDPISGHTALYWYRQSLGQGLEFLIYFQGNSAPDKSGLPSDRFSAERTGGSVSTLTIQRTQQEDSAVYLCASSSLSVTQYFGPGTRLTVL.

The chain uses TRBV5-4 and TRBJ1-4, with a possible D match to TRBD1 (6 bases). The CDR3 contains 14 residues. Germline values: CDR1 SGHNT, CDR2 YYREEE (reference sequence). V dropped 2 bases and J dropped 7 bases, with 12 bases sitting between them. The CDR3 here is CASSLQGRPEKLFF. DNA of the CDR3: TGTGCCAGCAGCTTACAGGGTAGGCCTGAAAAACTGTTTTTT.

This clonotype was detected only a few times. The chain recombines TRBV7-9 with TRBJ2-3; D could derive from TRBD1 or TRBD2 (5 bases each). V lost 5 bases and J 0 bases, leaving 18 bases between the germline ends. Germline loops: CDR1 SEHNR, CDR2 FQNEAQ (reference sequence). The CDR3 is made up of 17 amino acids. The CDR3, as DNA: TGTGCCAGCAGCCTCCCCCTTGGGGGACCGAGCACAGATACGCAGTATTTT. Its protein product is CASSLPLGGPSTDTQYF.

This clonotype was found many times. The rearrangement links TRBV6-2 or TRBV6-3 to TRBJ1-2, with D possibly being TRBD1 (6 bases). The ends were cut back, 5 bases at V and 8 bases at J, with 18 bases in the middle. Germline assignment: CDR1 MNHEY and CDR2 SVGEGT. The CDR3 extends over 14 amino acids. CDR3 bases: TGTGCCAGCAGTCCCGGGCTCAGGGGCGAAGGCTACACCTTC. Its protein product is CASSPGLRGEGYTF.

This clonotype showed up just a few times. The CDR3 sequence is CAIRKGTYGYTF. The CDR3 DNA reads as TGTGCCATCAGGAAGGGCACCTATGGCTACACCTTC. The J gene is TRBJ1-2, the V gene TRBV10-3; no clear D. Germline V gene lookup returns CDR1 ENHRY and CDR2 SYGVKD. This CDR3 comprises 12 residues. V shed 6 bases and J shed 4 bases, with 9 bases lying between them.

J is TRBJ2-3 and V is TRBV7-2, with 7 bases matching TRBD2. V was pared by 3 bases and J by 1 base, with 1 base of the junction left unmatched. The CDR3 extends over 14 amino acids. Looked up from germline, CDR1 is SGHTA and CDR2 is FQGNSA. Here the CDR3 DNA reads TGTGCCAGCAGCTTCGGACTAGGCACAGATACGCAGTATTTT. Its protein product is CASSFGLGTDTQYF. Together with reference TRBV7-2 and TRBJ2-3, the CDR3 gives the full variable domain: GAGVSQSPSNKVTEKGKDVELRCDPISGHTALYWYRQSLGQGLEFLIYFQGNSAPDKSGLPSDRFSAERTGGSVSTLTIQRTQQEDSAVYLCASSFGLGTDTQYFGPGTRLTVL.

The genes are TRBV19 and TRBJ1-4; TRBD1 aligns across 7 bases. The germline gives CDR1 LNHDA, CDR2 SQIVND (reference sequence). V lost 7 bases, J lost 0 bases, and 2 bases stayed unmatched. This CDR3 comprises 14 residues. CDR3 coding DNA: TGTGCCAGTAAAGGGGGCGCAACTAATGAAAAACTGTTTTTT. Translation: CASKGGATNEKLFF.

This clonotype showed up just a few times. This chain connects TRBV5-1 to TRBJ2-5, with D possibly being TRBD1 (5 bases). This CDR3 is 12 amino acids long. Per the germline V gene, CDR1 is SGHRS and CDR2 is YFSETQ. V was pared by 1 base and J by 8 bases, with 9 bases between. In DNA, the CDR3 is TGCGCCAGCAGCTTGCGTGGGGCAACCCAGTACTTC. Its translation: CASSLRGATQYF.

The chain combines TRBV7-9 with TRBJ1-4, with D unclear. The CDR3 runs to 16 residues. Trimming removed 1 base from V and 3 bases from J, with 12 bases in between. Germline V CDR1 and CDR2: SEHNR, FQNEAQ (reference sequence). CDR3 DNA: TGTGCCAGCAGCTTAGTTGGCCTTGCGGCTAATGAAAAACTGTTTTTT. It specifies CASSLVGLAANEKLFF.

J is TRBJ2-2 and V is TRBV6-2 or TRBV6-3, with TRBD1 matching 7 bases. V lost 2 bases and J lost 6; bases outside the gene matches: 15. The CDR3 consists of 18 residues. The germline V gene has CDR1 MNHEY and CDR2 SVGEGT. CDR3 nucleotide sequence: TGTGCCAGCAGTTACCGACAGGGTACCTTATTTGCCGCCGGGGAGCTGTTTTTT. Its translation is CASSYRQGTLFAAGELFF.

The chain uses TRBV11-2 and TRBJ2-3, with a possible D match to TRBD1 (6 bases). Trimming removed 3 bases from V and 0 bases from J, with 13 bases in between. Germline values: CDR1 SGHAT, CDR2 FQNNGV. The CDR3 extends over 16 amino acids. The chain's CDR3 is CASSLSQGLSTDTQYF. DNA for the CDR3: TGTGCCAGCAGCTTGTCACAGGGCCTTAGCACAGATACGCAGTATTTT.

V usage is TRBV25-1 and J usage is TRBJ2-2, with 7 bases lining up with TRBD1. The CDR3 is 15 residues long. The germline CDR1 and CDR2 sequences are MGHDK and SYGVNS. With 5 bases clipped from V and 0 bases from J, the junction kept 3 bases outside the gene matches. The CDR3 spells CASSRDRPNTGELFF. The CDR3 DNA is TGTGCCAGCAGTCGGGACAGACCGAACACCGGGGAGCTGTTTTTT. The variable domain in full, with the rest retrieved from reference TRBV25-1 and TRBJ2-2, is EADIYQTPRYLVIGTGKKITLECSQTMGHDKMYWYQQDPGMELHLIHYSYGVNSTEKGDLSSESTVSRIRTEHFPLTLESARPSHTSQYLCASSRDRPNTGELFFGEGSRLTVL.

The rearrangement uses TRBV20-1 and TRBJ2-1; 8 bases map to TRBD2. The CDR3 runs to 12 residues. Germline V lookup: CDR1 DFQATT, CDR2 SNEGSKA (reference sequence). V trimming: 4 bases; J trimming: 10 bases; junction bases outside the gene matches: 6. CDR3 loop: CSATGGGWEQFF. The CDR3 DNA reads TGCAGTGCTACGGGAGGGGGGTGGGAGCAGTTCTTC.

This clonotype was recorded at least ten times. This chain joins TRBV7-2 and TRBJ2-7; possible D gene TRBD2, 5 bases. This CDR3 spans 15 amino acids. V lost 5 bases to trimming and J lost 4 bases, with 18 bases between them. Germline V gene lookup returns CDR1 SGHTA and CDR2 FQGNSA. The CDR3, as DNA: TGTGCCAGCAGCCCCCGGGGAGCGGAGACATACGAGCAGTACTTC. Protein: CASSPRGAETYEQYF.

This clonotype was counted between two and nine times. Here the CDR3 DNA reads TGTGCCAGCAGACCCGGACCGAAGGGGGTCTATGGCTACACCTTC. Amino acid sequence: CASRPGPKGVYGYTF. The chain couples TRBV7-8 to TRBJ1-2, with D tentatively TRBD1 (6 bases). The CDR3 consists of 15 residues. Germline V lookup: CDR1 SGHVS, CDR2 FQNEAQ. V was trimmed by 6 bases and J by 4 bases, leaving 18 bases between them.